This T cell receptor (beta chain) was sequenced during a study of shared clonotypes between healthy human individuals (dated by TCRdb to 2018 to 2020). General notes on the study: A few men and two women, aged 18 to 49 years, made up the cohort. Between about 0.94 and 10 billion PBMCs per donor were obtained by leukapheresis. To increase sequencing depth and limit assay-specific biases, TCR repertoire library preparation and sequencing were carried out by different laboratories using diverse techniques. For each donor, CD4 naive and CD4 memory were each run on three plates, CD8 naive on two plates, and CD8 memory on one plate. The study deeply sequenced blood TCR repertoires of about 5 healthy adults to estimate repertoire size and the extent of clonotype sharing between individuals. The research as a whole found: Sharing across several donors was observed for about 5% of naive CD4, less than 4% of naive CD8, 2% to 2.5% of memory CD4, and around 0.4% of memory CD8 clonotypes. Pairwise subsampling indicated that sequencing depth was expected to affect the degree of clonotype sharing among donors. The genetic and exposure-history diversity represented was limited by the small number of donors. Rarefaction of sorted-subset datasets indicated incomplete sequencing despite the large sequencing depth. Naive subsets generally had larger estimated clonotype richness than memory subsets. Compared with non-shared clonotypes, clonotypes shared by all four sorted-subset donors had higher generation probabilities. Sampling was limited to blood, and TCR repertoires in tissue likely differ from TCR repertoires in blood.

On this clone: The antigen it recognizes is unknown. No qualities accompany the bases; no much larger clone lies one base away.

Healthy HIV-negative adults with no recently reported acute infections or vaccinations were included as donors. Every donor was a Caucasian adult living in Nashville, Tennessee, USA. CD4+ T cells were enriched through magnetic negative selection, after which naive cells were positively selected on CD45RA and the remaining negative fraction served as the memory subset. After blood collection by leukapheresis, PBMCs were isolated using Ficoll-Histopaque density gradient centrifugation and then cryopreserved in the vapor phase of liquid nitrogen. Analytical flow cytometry was used to check the purity and quantity of each magnetically sorted T cell population. Each sorted fraction had its genomic DNA isolated and then quantified by UV absorbance on a Nanodrop 2000c. Using the deep immunoSEQ assay, multiplex PCR amplified TCR CDR3 regions from genomic DNA. Extracted genomic DNA from each cell subset was distributed evenly across all wells of several immunoSEQ 96-well plates, and each plate was treated as a replicate. For sorted subsets, around 0.2 ug genomic DNA, equal to tens of thousands of T cell genomes, was loaded into each replicate PCR. Purified libraries were measured with a Qubit 3.0 fluorometer, size-checked on a Bioanalyzer 2100, and measured again with the KAPA Library Quantification kit. A separate single-read 150-cycle Illumina NextSeq 550 flow cell was used to sequence each immunoSEQ 96-well plate. Under the source paper's analysis protocol: The immunoSEQ output contained only junctional sequences without quality scores, so filtering could not match that applied to full-length reads. Sequences were annotated with PyIR, a Python wrapper for IgBLAST v1.9, using IMGT germline references to assign V/J genes and CDR3. Reads were removed for weak V/J assignments (E-value above 1e-6), missing CDR3, stop codons, out-of-frame junctions, or ambiguous translated residues. V3J clonotypes were defined as sequences sharing an identical inferred V gene, J gene, and CDR3 amino acid sequence. Percentage overlap between repertoires was calculated by dividing the number of shared unique clonotypes by the size of the smaller repertoire. RTK rarefaction, the Chao1 estimator, and Recon v2.1 estimates of unobserved clonotypes were used to assess repertoire richness. For all TCRbeta clonotypes obtained by the gDNA method from four donors, generation probabilities were computed with OLGA. The source is immuneACCESS, and TCRdb retained only in-frame sequences with V and J called. Part of the clones is not carried over; for the studies checked, unresolved V genes explain less than half of this, and the remainder is unexplained. The V and J calls and clone size were taken over from that table, and D and trimming were inferred from the DNA. The sample data list a few million clones, and more than 90% of these were observed just once. The ten largest make up 0.14% of the sample.

The TCR sequence derives from a man aged 18-30 years in good health. Sequenced input: naive CD4+ T cells sorted from blood. The sample's cell subset or site label is to be understood as: CD45RA+ positively selected.

The CDR3 region reads CASRNPGSPNYGYTF. The DNA is as follows: TGTGCCAGTAGAAACCCCGGAAGTCCTAACTATGGCTACACCTTC. The V and J genes are TRBV19 and TRBJ1-2, with no confidently assigned D gene. The germline V gene (reference sequence) sets CDR1 to LNHDA and CDR2 to SQIVND. V drops 6 bases and J drops 0 bases, leaving 14 bases in between. Including the terminal cysteine and phenylalanine, the CDR3 comprises 15 residues. Only the CDR3 DNA stays, 45 bases, in frame from base 1.